A single sample gave rise to the 9 T cell receptor beta chains below, sequenced in a study of cytomegalovirus exposure and HLA in healthy donors. The PCR ran on 60 Vbeta and 13 Jbeta primers. TCRdb's copy holds only in-frame clones and misses some; the assay was immunoSEQ multiplex PCR. The data contain around 220,000 clones, around 75% of them singletons. The source material was PBMCs. All receptors derive from a woman in her 30s in good health and CMV-seronegative.

The J gene is TRBJ2-7, the V gene TRBV5-1; D might be TRBD1 (5 bases). This CDR3 comprises 14 residues. The germline gives CDR1 SGHRS, CDR2 YFSETQ. Trimming pared 4 bases from V and 0 bases from J, leaving 11 bases between. CDR3 region: CASSRTDSSYEQYF. CDR3 DNA: TGCGCCAGCAGCCGAACAGACAGCTCCTACGAGCAGTACTTC. Together with reference TRBV5-1 and TRBJ2-7, the CDR3 gives the full variable domain: KAGVTQTPRYLIKTRGQQVTLSCSPISGHRSVSWYQQTPGQGLQFLFEYFSETQRNKGNFPGRFSGRQFSNSRSEMNVSTLELGDSALYLCASSRTDSSYEQYFGPGTRLTVT.

The chain joins TRBV29-1 to TRBJ2-5; D is undetermined. This CDR3 spans 14 amino acids. V was cut by 0 bases and J by 3 bases, with 11 bases left in between. Looked up from germline, CDR1 is SQVTM and CDR2 is ANQGSEA. The CDR3 here is CSVEDRRLEETQYF. The CDR3 bases are TGCAGCGTTGAAGATCGGCGGTTAGAAGAGACCCAGTACTTC.

The rearrangement links TRBV2 to TRBJ1-1, with unresolved D. The length of the CDR3 is 14 residues. V was cut by 6 bases and J by 0 bases, with 11 bases left in between. Germline V gene data show CDR1 as SNHLY and CDR2 as FYNNEI. The CDR3 is CASRIVQLNTEAFF. The CDR3 nucleotides read TGTGCCAGCAGGATAGTACAGCTGAACACTGAAGCTTTCTTT.

V and J are TRBV6-5 and TRBJ1-4; D gene uncertain. V shed 6 bases and J shed 6 bases, with 11 bases lying between them. CDR3 length: 13 amino acids. From germline, CDR1 is MNHEY and CDR2 SVGAGI. The CDR3 spells CASSGHRDEKLFF. CDR3 in DNA: TGTGCCAGCAGCGGTCACAGAGATGAAAAACTGTTTTTT.

This clone has more than one count but fewer than ten. An end of the junction differs from the germline gene, which may be a read error. The sample has other DNA sequences that encode this CDR3 too. The chain employs TRBV4-1 and TRBJ1-6, with 8 positions matching TRBD1. Germline V gene sequence: CDR1 MGHRA, CDR2 YSYEKL. The CDR3 has 16 residues. Here the CDR3 DNA reads TGCGCCAGCAGCCAAGTGGCAGGGGGCTATAATTCCCCCCTCCACTTT. Protein: CASSQVAGGYNSPLHF.

Only a few counts were recorded for this clone. The chain recombines TRBV9 with TRBJ2-5; 9 nucleotides match TRBD2. Looked up from germline, CDR1 is SGDLS and CDR2 is YYNGEE. After removal of 0 bases from V and 0 bases from J, the junction contained 3 bases not matched to a gene. The CDR3 runs 16 residues. The CDR3 loop reads CASSVAVAGDQETQYF. DNA of the CDR3: TGTGCCAGCAGCGTAGCGGTAGCGGGGGACCAAGAGACCCAGTACTTC. Using reference TRBV9 and TRBJ2-5 for the parts outside the CDR3, the full variable domain is DSGVTQTPKHLITATGQRVTLRCSPRSGDLSVYWYQQSLDQGLQFLIQYYNGEERAKGNILERFSAQQFPDLHSELNLSSLELGDSALYFCASSVAVAGDQETQYFGPGTRLLVL.

This chain joins TRBV7-8 and TRBJ2-4, with 8 bases that match TRBD2. J was trimmed by 4 bases and V by 1 base; bases with no gene match: 0. The CDR3 consists of 14 residues. Germline V gives CDR1 SGHVS, CDR2 FQNEAQ. CDR3 bases: TGTGCCAGCAGCTTAGGCGGGGGGAAAAACATTCAGTACTTC. Translated: CASSLGGGKNIQYF.

The chain links TRBV9 to TRBJ1-1; 8 positions match TRBD1. CDR3 length equals 14 residues. The V and J ends lost 3 bases and 6 bases, in that order; junction bases with no gene match: 7. In germline, CDR1 is SGDLS, CDR2 YYNGEE. The CDR3 here is CASSGATGVAEAFF. The CDR3 DNA is TGTGCCAGCAGCGGGGCGACAGGGGTGGCTGAAGCTTTCTTT.

The chain links TRBV5-1 to TRBJ2-3; TRBD2 matches at 11 bases. CDR3 size: 15 residues. Germline values: CDR1 SGHRS, CDR2 YFSETQ. The J segment lost 5 bases and the V segment lost 2 bases, leaving 4 bases of the junction unmatched. CDR3 residues: CASSLLAGAGDTQYF. For the CDR3, the DNA is TGCGCCAGCAGCTTACTAGCGGGAGCGGGAGATACGCAGTATTTT.